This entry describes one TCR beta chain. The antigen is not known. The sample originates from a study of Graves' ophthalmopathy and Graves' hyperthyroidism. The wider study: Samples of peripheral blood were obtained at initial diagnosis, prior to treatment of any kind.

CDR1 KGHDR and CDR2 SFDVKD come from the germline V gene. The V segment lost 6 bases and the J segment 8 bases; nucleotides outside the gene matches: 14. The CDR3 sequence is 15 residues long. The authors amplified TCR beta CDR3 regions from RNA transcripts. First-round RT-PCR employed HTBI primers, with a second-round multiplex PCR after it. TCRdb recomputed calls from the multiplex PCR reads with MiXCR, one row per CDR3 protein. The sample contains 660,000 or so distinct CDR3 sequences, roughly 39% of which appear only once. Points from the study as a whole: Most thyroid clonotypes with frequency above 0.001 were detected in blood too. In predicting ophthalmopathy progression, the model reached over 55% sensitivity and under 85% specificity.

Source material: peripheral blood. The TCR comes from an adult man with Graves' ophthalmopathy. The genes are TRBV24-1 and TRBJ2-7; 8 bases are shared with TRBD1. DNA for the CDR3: TGTGCCACCAGTCTGAGCCGGGACAGGCCTATGAAGCAGTACTTC. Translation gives CATSLSRDRPMKQYF.